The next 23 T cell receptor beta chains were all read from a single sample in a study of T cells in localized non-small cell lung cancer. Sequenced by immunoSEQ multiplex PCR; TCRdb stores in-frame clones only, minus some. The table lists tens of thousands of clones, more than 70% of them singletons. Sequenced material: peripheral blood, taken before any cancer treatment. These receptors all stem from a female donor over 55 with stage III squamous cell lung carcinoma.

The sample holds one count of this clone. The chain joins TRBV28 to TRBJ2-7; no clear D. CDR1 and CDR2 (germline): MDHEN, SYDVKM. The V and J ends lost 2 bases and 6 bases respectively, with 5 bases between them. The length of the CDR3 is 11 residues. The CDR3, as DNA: TGTGCCAGCAGTTTAGCGACCGAGCAGTACTTC. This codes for CASSLATEQYF.

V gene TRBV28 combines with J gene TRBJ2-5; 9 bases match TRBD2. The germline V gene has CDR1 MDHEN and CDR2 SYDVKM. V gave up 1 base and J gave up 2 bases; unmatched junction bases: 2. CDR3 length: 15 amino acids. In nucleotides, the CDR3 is TGTGCCAGCAGTTTATACGGACTAGCGCAAGAGACCCAGTACTTC. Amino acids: CASSLYGLAQETQYF.

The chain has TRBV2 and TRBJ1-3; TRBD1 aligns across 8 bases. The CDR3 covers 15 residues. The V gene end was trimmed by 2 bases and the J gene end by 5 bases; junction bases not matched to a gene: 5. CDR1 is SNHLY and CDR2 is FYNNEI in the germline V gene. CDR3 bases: TGTGCCAGCAGTGAACAGGGGGCAAGTAGAAACACCATATATTTT. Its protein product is CASSEQGASRNTIYF.

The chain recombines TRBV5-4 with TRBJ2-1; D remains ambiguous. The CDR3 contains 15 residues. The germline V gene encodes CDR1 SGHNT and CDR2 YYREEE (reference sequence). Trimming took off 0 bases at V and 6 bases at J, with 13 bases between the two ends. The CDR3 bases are TGTGCCAGCAGCTTGGTAACGATTCCCAGCAATGAGCAGTTCTTC. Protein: CASSLVTIPSNEQFF.

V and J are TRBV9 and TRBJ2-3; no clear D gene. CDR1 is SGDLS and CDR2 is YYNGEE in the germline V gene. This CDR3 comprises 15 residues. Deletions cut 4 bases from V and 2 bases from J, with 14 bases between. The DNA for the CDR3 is TGTGCCAGCAGCCCCGGAAACGGTAACACAGATACGCAGTATTTT. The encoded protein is CASSPGNGNTDTQYF.

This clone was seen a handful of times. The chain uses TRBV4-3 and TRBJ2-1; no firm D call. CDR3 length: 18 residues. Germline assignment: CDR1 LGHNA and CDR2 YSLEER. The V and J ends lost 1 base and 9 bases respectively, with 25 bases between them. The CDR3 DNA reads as TGCGCCAGCAGCCAAGCTCGTTCTTGGGGAACGAATAGGGCTGAGCAGTTCTTC. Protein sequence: CASSQARSWGTNRAEQFF.

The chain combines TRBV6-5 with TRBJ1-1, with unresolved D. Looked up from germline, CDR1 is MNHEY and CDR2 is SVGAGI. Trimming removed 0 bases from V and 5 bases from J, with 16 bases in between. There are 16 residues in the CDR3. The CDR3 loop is CASSYSGFQLGTEAFF. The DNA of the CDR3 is TGTGCCAGCAGTTACTCGGGGTTTCAGCTAGGGACTGAAGCTTTCTTT.

The CDR3 DNA follows: TGTGCCAGCAGTCCACTCAGCTCTGGAAACACCATATATTTT. Translation gives CASSPLSSGNTIYF. The chain employs TRBV6-5 and TRBJ1-3; D is undetermined. The length of the CDR3 is 14 residues. CDR1 is MNHEY, CDR2 SVGAGI, per germline. The V and J ends lost 5 bases and 0 bases respectively, with 8 bases between them.

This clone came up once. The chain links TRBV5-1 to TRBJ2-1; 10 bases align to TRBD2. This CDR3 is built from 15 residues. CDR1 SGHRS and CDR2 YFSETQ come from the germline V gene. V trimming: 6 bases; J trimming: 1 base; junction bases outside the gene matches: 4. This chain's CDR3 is CASTERGGSYNEQFF. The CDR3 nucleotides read TGCGCCAGCACGGAGCGGGGGGGGTCCTACAATGAGCAGTTCTTC.

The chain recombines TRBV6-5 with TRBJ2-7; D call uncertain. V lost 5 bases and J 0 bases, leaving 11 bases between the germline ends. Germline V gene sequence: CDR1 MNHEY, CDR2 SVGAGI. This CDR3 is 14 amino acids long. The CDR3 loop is CASSRLVSSYEQYF. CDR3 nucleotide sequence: TGTGCCAGCAGTCGCCTTGTCAGCTCCTACGAGCAGTACTTC.

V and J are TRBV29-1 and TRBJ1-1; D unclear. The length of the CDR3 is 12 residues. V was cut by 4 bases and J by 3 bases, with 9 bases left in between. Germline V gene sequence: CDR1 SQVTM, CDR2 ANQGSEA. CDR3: CSVVIWDTEAFF. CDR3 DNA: TGCAGCGTTGTTATCTGGGACACTGAAGCTTTCTTT.

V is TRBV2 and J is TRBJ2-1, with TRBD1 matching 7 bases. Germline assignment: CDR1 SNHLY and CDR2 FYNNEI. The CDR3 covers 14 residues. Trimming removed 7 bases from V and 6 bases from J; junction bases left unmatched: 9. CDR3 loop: CASKGDRIVNEQFF. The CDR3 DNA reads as TGTGCCAGCAAGGGGGACAGAATTGTCAATGAGCAGTTCTTC.

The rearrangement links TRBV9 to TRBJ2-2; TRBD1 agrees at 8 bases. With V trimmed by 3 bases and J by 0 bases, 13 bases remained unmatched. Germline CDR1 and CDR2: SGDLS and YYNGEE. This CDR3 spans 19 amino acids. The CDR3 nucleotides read TGTGCCAGCAGCGCATCCTTGACAGGGGCCAACTCGAACACCGGGGAGCTGTTTTTT. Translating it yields CASSASLTGANSNTGELFF.

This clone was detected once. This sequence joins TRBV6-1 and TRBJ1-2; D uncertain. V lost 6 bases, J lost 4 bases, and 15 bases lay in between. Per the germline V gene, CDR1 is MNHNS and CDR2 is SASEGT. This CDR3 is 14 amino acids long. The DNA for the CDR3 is TGTGCCAGCAGGCACAATACCGGCTTCTATGGCTACACCTTC. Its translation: CASRHNTGFYGYTF.

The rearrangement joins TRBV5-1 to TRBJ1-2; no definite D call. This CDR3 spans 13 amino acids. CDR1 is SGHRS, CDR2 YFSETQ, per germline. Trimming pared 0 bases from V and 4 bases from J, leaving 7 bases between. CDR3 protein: CASSLDPGYGYTF. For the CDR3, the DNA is TGCGCCAGCAGCTTGGATCCAGGCTATGGCTACACCTTC. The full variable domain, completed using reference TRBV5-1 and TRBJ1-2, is KAGVTQTPRYLIKTRGQQVTLSCSPISGHRSVSWYQQTPGQGLQFLFEYFSETQRNKGNFPGRFSGRQFSNSRSEMNVSTLELGDSALYLCASSLDPGYGYTFGSGTRLTVV.

For the CDR3, the DNA is TGTGCCAGCAGTTGGGGGGGGCTTTGGGAGCTGTTTTTT. Amino acids: CASSWGGLWELFF. This chain links TRBV28 with TRBJ2-2; perhaps TRBD2 as D (7 bases). V lost 4 bases and J 9 bases, leaving 12 bases between the germline ends. The CDR3 runs 13 residues. The germline V gene has CDR1 MDHEN and CDR2 SYDVKM.

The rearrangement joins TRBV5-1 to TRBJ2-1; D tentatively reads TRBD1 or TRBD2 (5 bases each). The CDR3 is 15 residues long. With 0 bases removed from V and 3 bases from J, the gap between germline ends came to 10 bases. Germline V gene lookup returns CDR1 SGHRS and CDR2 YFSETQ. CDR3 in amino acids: CASSLEGPGYNEQFF. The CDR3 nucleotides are TGCGCCAGCAGCTTGGAGGGACCAGGCTACAATGAGCAGTTCTTC.

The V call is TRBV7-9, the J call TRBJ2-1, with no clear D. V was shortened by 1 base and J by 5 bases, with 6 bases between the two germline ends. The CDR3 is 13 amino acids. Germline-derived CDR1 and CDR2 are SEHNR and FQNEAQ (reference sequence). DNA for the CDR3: TGTGCCAGCAGCTTAGACCTCGACAATGAGCAGTTCTTC. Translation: CASSLDLDNEQFF.

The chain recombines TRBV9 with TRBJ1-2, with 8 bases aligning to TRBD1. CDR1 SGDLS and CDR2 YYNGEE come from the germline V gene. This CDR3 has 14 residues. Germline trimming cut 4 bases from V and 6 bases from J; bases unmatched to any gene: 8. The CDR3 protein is CASSPRTGTDGYTF. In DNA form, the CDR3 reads TGTGCCAGCAGCCCCCGGACAGGGACAGATGGCTACACCTTC.

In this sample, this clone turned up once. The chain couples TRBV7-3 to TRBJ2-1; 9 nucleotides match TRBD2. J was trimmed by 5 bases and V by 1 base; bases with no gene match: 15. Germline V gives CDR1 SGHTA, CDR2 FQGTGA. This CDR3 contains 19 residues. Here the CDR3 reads CASSLRGIGIAGVNNEQFF. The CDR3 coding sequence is TGTGCCAGCAGCTTAAGGGGGATTGGGATAGCGGGAGTGAACAATGAGCAGTTCTTC.

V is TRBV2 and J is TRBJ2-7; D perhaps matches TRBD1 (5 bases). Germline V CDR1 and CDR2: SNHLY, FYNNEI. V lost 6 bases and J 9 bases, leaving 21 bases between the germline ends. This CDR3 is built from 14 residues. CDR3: CASRSVGAGMRQYF. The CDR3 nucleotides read TGTGCCAGCAGAAGTGTAGGGGCCGGCATGAGGCAGTACTTC. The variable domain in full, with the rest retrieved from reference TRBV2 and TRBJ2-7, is EPEVTQTPSHQVTQMGQEVILRCVPISNHLYFYWYRQILGQKVEFLVSFYNNEISEKSEIFDDQFSVERPDGSNFTLKIRSTKLEDSAMYFCASRSVGAGMRQYFGPGTRLTVT.

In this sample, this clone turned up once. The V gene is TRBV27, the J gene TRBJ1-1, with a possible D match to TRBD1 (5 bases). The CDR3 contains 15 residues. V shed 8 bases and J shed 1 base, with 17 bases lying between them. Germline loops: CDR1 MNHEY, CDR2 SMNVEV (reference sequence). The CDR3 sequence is CASGNRGQPNTEAFF. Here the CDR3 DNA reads TGTGCCAGCGGAAATCGGGGCCAGCCGAACACTGAAGCTTTCTTT.

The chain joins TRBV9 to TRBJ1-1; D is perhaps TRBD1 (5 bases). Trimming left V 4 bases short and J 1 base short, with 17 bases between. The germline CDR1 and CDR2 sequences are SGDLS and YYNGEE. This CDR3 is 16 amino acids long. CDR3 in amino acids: CASSPGTSWGNTEAFF. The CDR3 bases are TGTGCCAGCAGCCCGGGGACCTCTTGGGGGAACACTGAAGCTTTCTTT.